This T cell receptor (beta chain) was recorded in a study of T-cell memory formation after mild COVID-19. In the study overall: Largely, TCR clusters stayed within a single donor.

The study's findings and limits: Clones that got smaller from day 15 to 85 had even CD4/CD8, while clones growing later tipped toward CD4+. Cross-reactive memory seemingly joined, as some responding clones were found in pre-infection memory.

The junction had 6 bases not matched to a gene; V was cut back by 2 bases and J by 5 bases. CDR3 length equals 15 residues. CDR1 and CDR2 from the germline V gene are MNHEY and SMNVEV (reference sequence). Libraries for TCRalpha and TCRbeta carried sample barcodes and unique molecular identifiers via 5'RACE. One entry per CDR3 protein, called by TCRdb with MiXCR from the 5' RACE reads. The data contain 580,000 or so distinct CDR3 sequences, around 15% of them singletons. Regarding this clonotype: Its matching antigen is unknown.

The TCR sequence derives from an adult woman who had mild COVID-19 (a few samples of this study predate the infection). Cell type and time point are not known. The chain uses TRBV27 and TRBJ1-1, with 9 bases that match TRBD1. Specimen: PBMCs or a T cell subset sorted from them (not recorded which). The CDR3 coding sequence is TGTGCCAGCAGTTTAATACTGGGACAGGGTACTGAAGCTTTCTTT. Translation gives CASSLILGQGTEAFF.